This TCR beta chain was sequenced for a study of vaccination and CD4 T cells after COVID-19. The V gene's germline CDR1 is DFQATT and CDR2 SNEGSKA (reference sequence). CDR3 size: 13 residues. The V segment lost 3 bases and the J segment 6 bases; nucleotides outside the gene matches: 6. On this clonotype itself: Its antigen is not identified. Without the conserved terminal phenylalanine or tryptophan, this CDR3 likely stems from a read error.

An Oncomine TCR Beta short-read assay was used to sequence the DNA from cultured CD4+ T cells. From the PCR reads, TCRdb called clonotypes with MiXCR, one entry per CDR3 protein. This sample has approximately 6,200 distinct CDR3 sequences, with roughly a quarter found just once. The treatment is: approximately 9-day PBMC culture with coronavirus spike peptide pools or control peptides (ViraFEST assay). Unexposed donor CD4+ T cells predated the COVID-19 pandemic, collected 2011-2018. Negative selection separated CD4+ T cells from roughly ten-day cultures. Specimen: CD4+ T cells from blood, cultured in vitro. J is TRBJ2-7 and V is TRBV20-1, with 9 bases matching TRBD2. The receptor comes from a human donor in good health. The CDR3 reads CSASGSGGFEQYL. The DNA for the CDR3 is TGCAGTGCTAGTGGTAGCGGGGGCTTCGAGCAGTACCTC.